Shown below are 8 T cell receptor beta chains from a single sample sequenced in a study of chemoradiotherapy in HPV16-positive cancers. The method was immunoSEQ multiplex PCR; TCRdb's version includes in-frame clones alone and lacks a portion of them. The table has more than 15,000 clones, approximately 90% seen once; the top ten hold 11% to 15%. The sample was blood, taken from a patient who underwent chemoradiotherapy. These receptors originate from a human donor with HPV-associated anogenital cancer.

The V gene is TRBV30, the J gene TRBJ1-2, with a possible D match to TRBD1 (6 bases). The CDR3 loop spans 13 amino acids. Per the germline V gene, CDR1 is GTSNPN and CDR2 is SVGIG (reference sequence). The ends were cut back, 3 bases at V and 4 bases at J, with 12 bases in the middle. The CDR3 region is CAWRWDIVYGYTF. In DNA, the CDR3 is TGTGCCTGGAGGTGGGACATCGTCTATGGCTACACCTTC.

V usage is TRBV5-1 and J usage is TRBJ2-7; 7 bases are a match to TRBD1. The V segment lost 3 bases and the J segment 1 base; nucleotides outside the gene matches: 7. Germline V gene data show CDR1 as SGHRS and CDR2 as YFSETQ. The CDR3 loop spans 15 amino acids. The CDR3 loop is CASSYPGQRSYEQYF. CDR3 nucleotides: TGCGCCAGCAGCTATCCGGGACAGAGATCCTACGAGCAGTACTTC.

The chain has TRBV6-1 and TRBJ1-6; D remains ambiguous. From germline, CDR1 is MNHNS and CDR2 SASEGT. V was cut by 5 bases and J by 7 bases, with 6 bases left in between. The CDR3 is 12 amino acids. CDR3 DNA: TGTGCCAGCAGTCTTTTGAATTCACCCCTCCACTTT. Translated: CASSLLNSPLHF.

This chain joins TRBV29-1 and TRBJ2-1, with a weak D call TRBD2 (6 bases). Looked up from germline, CDR1 is SQVTM and CDR2 is ANQGSEA. The CDR3 has 15 amino acids. Trimming removed 4 bases from V and 0 bases from J, with 13 bases in between. The CDR3 is CSVVGTGDSYNEQFF. The DNA of the CDR3 is TGCAGCGTTGTAGGAACGGGGGACTCCTACAATGAGCAGTTCTTC.

The chain is built from TRBV30 and TRBJ1-1; 10 bases are a match to TRBD1. CDR3 length: 12 amino acids. The V gene end was trimmed by 1 base and the J gene end by 8 bases; junction bases not matched to a gene: 1. The germline V gene has CDR1 GTSNPN and CDR2 SVGIG (reference sequence). This CDR3 is CAWSGDRGEAFF. CDR3 DNA sequence: TGTGCCTGGAGTGGGGACAGGGGAGAAGCTTTCTTT.

This chain joins TRBV5-5 and TRBJ2-1, with 10 bases identical to TRBD1. The CDR3 loop spans 14 amino acids. Germline V gene lookup returns CDR1 SGHKS and CDR2 YYEKEE (reference sequence). Trimming removed 0 bases from V and 7 bases from J; junction bases left unmatched: 1. CDR3 sequence reads: CASSLGTGGNEQFF. The CDR3, as DNA: TGTGCCAGCAGCTTGGGGACAGGGGGGAATGAGCAGTTCTTC.

The rearrangement uses TRBV28 and TRBJ2-1; D ambiguous. Per the germline V gene, CDR1 is MDHEN and CDR2 is SYDVKM. V shed 8 bases and J shed 0 bases, with 8 bases lying between them. The CDR3 contains 13 residues. The CDR3, as DNA: TGTGCCAGCGTTTCCTACTCCTACAATGAGCAGTTCTTC. This sequence encodes CASVSYSYNEQFF. The whole variable domain, filled in from reference TRBV28 and TRBJ2-1, reads DVKVTQSSRYLVKRTGEKVFLECVQDMDHENMFWYRQDPGLGLRLIYFSYDVKMKEKGDIPEGYSVSREKKERFSLILESASTNQTSMYLCASVSYSYNEQFFGPGTRLTVL.

The chain is built from TRBV6-4 and TRBJ2-3; no clear D. Germline V gene data show CDR1 as MRHNA and CDR2 as SNTAGT. This CDR3 is 16 amino acids long. V was pared by 0 bases and J by 2 bases, with 12 bases between. The CDR3 bases are TGTGCCAGCAGTGACTCCCCTAGTGGGAACACAGATACGCAGTATTTT. As protein: CASSDSPSGNTDTQYF.